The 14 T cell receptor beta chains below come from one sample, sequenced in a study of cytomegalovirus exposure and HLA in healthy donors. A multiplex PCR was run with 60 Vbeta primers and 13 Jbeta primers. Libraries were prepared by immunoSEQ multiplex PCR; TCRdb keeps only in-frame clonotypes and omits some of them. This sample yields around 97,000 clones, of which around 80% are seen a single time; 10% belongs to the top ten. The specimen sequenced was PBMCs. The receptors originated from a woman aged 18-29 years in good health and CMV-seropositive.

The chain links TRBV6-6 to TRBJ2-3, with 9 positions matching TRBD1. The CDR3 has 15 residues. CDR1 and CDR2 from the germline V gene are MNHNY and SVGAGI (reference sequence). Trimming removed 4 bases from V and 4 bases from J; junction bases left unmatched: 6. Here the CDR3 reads CASSFPGQGSDTQYF. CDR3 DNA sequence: TGTGCCAGCAGTTTCCCGGGACAGGGCTCAGATACGCAGTATTTT.

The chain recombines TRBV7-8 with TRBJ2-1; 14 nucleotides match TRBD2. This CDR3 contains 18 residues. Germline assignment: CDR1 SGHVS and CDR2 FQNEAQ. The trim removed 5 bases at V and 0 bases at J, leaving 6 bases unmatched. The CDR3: CASSLGLAGASSYNEQFF. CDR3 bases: TGTGCCAGCAGCCTGGGACTAGCGGGAGCTAGCTCCTACAATGAGCAGTTCTTC.

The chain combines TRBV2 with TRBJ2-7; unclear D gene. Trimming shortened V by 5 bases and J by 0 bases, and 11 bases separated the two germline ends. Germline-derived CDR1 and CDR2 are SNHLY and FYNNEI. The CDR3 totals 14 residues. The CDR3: CASSYDSSSYEQYF. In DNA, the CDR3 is TGTGCCAGCAGTTATGATTCCAGCTCCTACGAGCAGTACTTC.

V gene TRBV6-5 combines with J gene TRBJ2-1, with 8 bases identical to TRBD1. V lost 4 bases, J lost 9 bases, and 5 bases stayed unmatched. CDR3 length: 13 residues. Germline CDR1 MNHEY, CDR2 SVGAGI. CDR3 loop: CASSWDRRGEQFF. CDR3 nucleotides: TGTGCCAGCAGTTGGGACAGGAGAGGTGAGCAGTTCTTC.

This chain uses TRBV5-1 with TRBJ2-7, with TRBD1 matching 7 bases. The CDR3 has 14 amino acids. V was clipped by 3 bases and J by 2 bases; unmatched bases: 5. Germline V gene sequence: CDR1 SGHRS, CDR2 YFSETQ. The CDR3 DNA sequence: TGCGCCAGCAGCTCCTGGGGACAGACCTACGAGCAGTACTTC. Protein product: CASSSWGQTYEQYF.

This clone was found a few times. CDR3 protein: CASSPGTGRTNEKLFF. CDR3 sequence (DNA): TGTGCCAGCAGCCCCGGGACAGGGAGAACTAATGAAAAACTGTTTTTT. This rearrangement joins TRBV4-2 to TRBJ1-4; 9 nucleotides align to TRBD1. J lost 1 base, V lost 4 bases, and 4 bases had no gene match. The CDR3 totals 16 residues. The germline V gene encodes CDR1 LGHNA and CDR2 YNFKEQ.

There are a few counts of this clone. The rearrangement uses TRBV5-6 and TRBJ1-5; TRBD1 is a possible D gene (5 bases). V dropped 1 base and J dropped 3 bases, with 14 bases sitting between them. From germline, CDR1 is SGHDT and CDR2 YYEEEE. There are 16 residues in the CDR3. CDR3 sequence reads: CASSLYGRDYNQPQHF. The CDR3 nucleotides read TGTGCCAGCAGCTTGTATGGCAGGGATTACAATCAGCCCCAGCATTTT.

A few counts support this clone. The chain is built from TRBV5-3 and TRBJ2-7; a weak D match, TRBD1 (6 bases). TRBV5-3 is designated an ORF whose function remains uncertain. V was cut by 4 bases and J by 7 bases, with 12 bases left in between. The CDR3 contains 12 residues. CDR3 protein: CARSPGHQEQYF. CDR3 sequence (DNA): TGTGCCAGAAGCCCGGGACATCAGGAGCAGTACTTC.

CDR3 sequence (DNA): TGCGCCAGCAGCCAAGGACAGGATATCTCCTACAATGAGCAGTTCTTC. Translated: CASSQGQDISYNEQFF. The chain is built from TRBV4-3 and TRBJ2-1, with a tentative D call TRBD1 (6 bases). V gave up 1 base and J gave up 0 bases, with 10 bases separating them. The CDR3 sequence is 16 residues long. Looked up from germline, CDR1 is LGHNA and CDR2 is YSLEER.

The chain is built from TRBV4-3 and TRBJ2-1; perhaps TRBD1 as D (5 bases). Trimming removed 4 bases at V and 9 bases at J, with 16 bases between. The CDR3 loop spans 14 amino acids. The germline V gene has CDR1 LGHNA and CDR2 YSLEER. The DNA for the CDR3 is TGCGCCAGCAGCCGAAGTGCAGGGCTCATTGAGCAGTTCTTC. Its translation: CASSRSAGLIEQFF.

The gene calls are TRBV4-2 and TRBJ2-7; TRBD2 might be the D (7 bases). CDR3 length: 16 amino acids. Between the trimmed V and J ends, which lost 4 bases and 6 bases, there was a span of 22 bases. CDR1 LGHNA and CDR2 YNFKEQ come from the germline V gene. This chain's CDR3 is CASSPKGGASVAEQYF. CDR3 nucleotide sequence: TGTGCCAGCAGCCCTAAGGGGGGGGCATCTGTAGCCGAGCAGTACTTC.

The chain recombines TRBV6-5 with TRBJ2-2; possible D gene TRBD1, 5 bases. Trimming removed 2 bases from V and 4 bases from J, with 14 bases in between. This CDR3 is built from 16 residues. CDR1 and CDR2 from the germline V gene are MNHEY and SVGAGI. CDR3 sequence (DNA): TGTGCCAGCAGTTACAGTAGGGGCTTTCGCACCGGGGAGCTGTTTTTT. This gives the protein CASSYSRGFRTGELFF.

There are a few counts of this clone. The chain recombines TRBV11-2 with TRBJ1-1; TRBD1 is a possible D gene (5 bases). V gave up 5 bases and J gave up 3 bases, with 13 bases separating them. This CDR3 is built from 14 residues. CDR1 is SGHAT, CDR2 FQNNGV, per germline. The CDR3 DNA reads TGTGCCAGCAGCCCGTTGGTCAGGGACACTGAAGCTTTCTTT. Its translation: CASSPLVRDTEAFF.

CDR3 nucleotide sequence: TGTGCCAGCAGCCAAGTCGGGATTAGCAATCAGCCCCAGCATTTT. It translates to CASSQVGISNQPQHF. The rearrangement joins TRBV4-2 to TRBJ1-5; D gene ambiguous. The germline V gene has CDR1 LGHNA and CDR2 YNFKEQ. This CDR3 has 15 residues. Trimming removed 1 base from V and 0 bases from J, with 7 bases in between.